These 25 T cell receptor beta chains were sequenced from one sample in a study of blood T cell repertoires in COVID-19. TCRdb's copy holds only in-frame clones and misses some; the assay was immunoSEQ multiplex PCR. The table lists fewer than 450,000 clones, about 90% of them singletons. The sample comprised peripheral blood. The receptors derive from a woman under 30 who had recovered from COVID-19.

The table lists this clone with a few counts. The sample holds other DNA sequences that translate to the same CDR3. The gene calls are TRBV5-4 and TRBJ1-1; D unresolved. V was trimmed by 1 base and J by 4 bases, leaving 8 bases between them. The CDR3 contains 13 residues. Germline V gene lookup returns CDR1 SGHNT and CDR2 YYREEE (reference sequence). CDR3 sequence reads: CASSLSRGTEAFF. The CDR3 DNA sequence: TGTGCCAGCAGCTTGAGTCGGGGCACTGAAGCTTTCTTT.

The gene calls are TRBV27 and TRBJ1-5, with unresolved D. This CDR3 region has 16 residues. V lost 5 bases to trimming and J lost 6 bases, with 20 bases between them. From germline, CDR1 is MNHEY and CDR2 SMNVEV (reference sequence). This chain's CDR3 is CASSPGRSGLGQPQHF. CDR3 sequence (DNA): TGTGCCAGCAGTCCAGGCCGCTCGGGGTTGGGTCAGCCCCAGCATTTT.

This clone was counted between two and nine times. The chain joins TRBV6-5 to TRBJ1-4, with D uncertain. V lost 4 bases and J lost 5, with 8 bases in between. Germline loops: CDR1 MNHEY, CDR2 SVGAGI. CDR3 length equals 13 residues. The CDR3 DNA reads as TGTGCCAGCAGTTTGGGGAGCAATGAAAAACTGTTTTTT. This codes for CASSLGSNEKLFF.

The rearrangement links TRBV6-1 to TRBJ2-7, with 7 bases identical to TRBD2. The CDR3 length is 15 residues. From germline, CDR1 is MNHNS and CDR2 SASEGT. With V trimmed by 2 bases and J by 6 bases, 10 bases remained unmatched. CDR3 sequence reads: CASSEKGRGSGEQYV. CDR3 coding DNA: TGTGCCAGCAGTGAAAAGGGGCGGGGGAGCGGCGAGCAGTACGTC.

This rearrangement joins TRBV7-9 to TRBJ2-1; 11 positions match TRBD2. CDR3 size: 15 residues. V was pared by 5 bases and J by 4 bases, with 4 bases of the junction left unmatched. Germline CDR1 is SEHNR and CDR2 is FQNEAQ (reference sequence). CDR3 region: CASSTRLAGYNEQFF. Written as DNA, the CDR3 is TGTGCCAGCAGCACCCGACTAGCGGGATACAATGAGCAGTTCTTC.

This clone was seen a single time. The genes are TRBV10-3 and TRBJ2-3; TRBD2 matches 9 bases. This CDR3 region has 14 residues. Per germline, CDR1 ENHRY and CDR2 SYGVKD. V gave up 8 bases and J gave up 1 base; unmatched junction bases: 4. The CDR3 sequence: CAISRTSGTDTQYF. In DNA, the CDR3 is TGTGCCATCTCAAGGACTAGCGGCACAGATACGCAGTATTTT.

The rearrangement links TRBV6-4 to TRBJ2-1, with 7 bases lining up with TRBD2. Unmatched junction bases numbered 10, after V lost 4 bases and J lost 10 bases. CDR1 is MRHNA and CDR2 is SNTAGT in the germline V gene. There are 14 residues in the CDR3. The CDR3 nucleotides are TGTGCCAGCAGTGTAACTAGCGAGGGAGCCGAGCAGTTCTTC. It translates to CASSVTSEGAEQFF.

This chain links TRBV7-2 with TRBJ1-2; TRBD1 aligns across 8 bases. The trim removed 4 bases at V and 8 bases at J, leaving 21 bases unmatched. The CDR3 has 18 residues. The germline gives CDR1 SGHTA, CDR2 FQGNSA. For the CDR3, the DNA is TGTGCCAGCAGCTCCCCGCCCTTCGGGACAGGTCGTGTCTTGGGCTACACCTTC. Amino acid sequence: CASSSPPFGTGRVLGYTF.

The chain carries TRBV6-1 and TRBJ2-3, with D unresolved. Trimming pared 3 bases from V and 4 bases from J, leaving 8 bases between. Germline V gives CDR1 MNHNS, CDR2 SASEGT. The CDR3 runs 13 residues. The CDR3 nucleotides read TGTGCCAGCAGTGATTCGGTGGCAGATACGCAGTATTTT. Its translation is CASSDSVADTQYF.

The chain employs TRBV7-6 and TRBJ1-4, with TRBD1 identical over 8 bases. This CDR3 is built from 18 residues. Germline CDR1 is SGHVS and CDR2 is FNYEAQ. J was trimmed by 7 bases and V by 5 bases; bases with no gene match: 18. The CDR3 protein is CASSPRGGQGFLGEKLFF. CDR3 sequence (DNA): TGTGCCAGCAGCCCACGGGGAGGACAGGGCTTCTTGGGTGAAAAACTGTTTTTT.

The chain has TRBV27 and TRBJ1-6; 8 nucleotides line up with TRBD1. Trimming at V came to 4 bases and at J to 7 bases, leaving 6 bases not matched to a gene. CDR1 MNHEY and CDR2 SMNVEV come from the germline V gene (reference sequence). The CDR3 is 15 residues long. CDR3 loop: CASSSTGTGNSPLHF. The CDR3 bases are TGTGCCAGCAGTTCGACTGGGACAGGCAATTCACCCCTCCACTTT.

This chain links TRBV4-1 with TRBJ2-2, with D perhaps matching TRBD2 (6 bases). Germline assignment: CDR1 MGHRA and CDR2 YSYEKL. V gave up 1 base and J gave up 6 bases, with 15 bases separating them. This CDR3 region has 16 residues. CDR3: CASSQAEGLLPGELFF. The CDR3 coding sequence is TGCGCCAGCAGCCAAGCCGAGGGACTGCTCCCCGGGGAGCTGTTTTTT.

The V and J genes are TRBV9 and TRBJ1-1; D gene ambiguous. This CDR3 is built from 13 residues. Germline CDR1 reads SGDLS; CDR2 reads YYNGEE. V shed 4 bases and J shed 0 bases, with 7 bases lying between them. The DNA for the CDR3 is TGTGCCAGCAGCCCCCTAATGAACACTGAAGCTTTCTTT. It codes for CASSPLMNTEAFF. The variable domain in full, with the rest retrieved from reference TRBV9 and TRBJ1-1, is DSGVTQTPKHLITATGQRVTLRCSPRSGDLSVYWYQQSLDQGLQFLIQYYNGEERAKGNILERFSAQQFPDLHSELNLSSLELGDSALYFCASSPLMNTEAFFGQGTRLTVV.

The chain is built from TRBV6-2 or TRBV6-3 and TRBJ1-5, with D perhaps TRBD1 (5 bases). The CDR3 runs 19 residues. Germline CDR1 and CDR2: MNHEY and SVGEGT. With 6 bases removed from V and 0 bases from J, the gap between germline ends came to 24 bases. The CDR3 spells CASSRRPTGGSVSNQPQHF. DNA of the CDR3: TGTGCCAGCAGCCGCCGACCTACAGGAGGGTCGGTTAGCAATCAGCCCCAGCATTTT.

The chain recombines TRBV30 with TRBJ1-6; weak D call: TRBD1 (6 bases). The CDR3 totals 15 residues. The germline gives CDR1 GTSNPN, CDR2 SVGIG (reference sequence). The V gene lost 0 bases and the J gene lost 4 bases, with 10 bases spanning the gap. CDR3 nucleotides: TGTGCCTGGAGTGTGGAGACAGGATATAATTCACCCCTCCACTTT. Translating gives CAWSVETGYNSPLHF. Using reference TRBV30 and TRBJ1-6 for the parts outside the CDR3, the full variable domain is SQTIHQWPATLVQPVGSPLSLECTVEGTSNPNLYWYRQAAGRGLQLLFYSVGIGQISSEVPQNLSASRPQDRQFILSSKKLLLSDSGFYLCAWSVETGYNSPLHFGNGTRLTVT.

The chain links TRBV7-9 to TRBJ1-1; 7 bases agree with TRBD1. This CDR3 is 14 amino acids long. Germline V gene lookup returns CDR1 SEHNR and CDR2 FQNEAQ (reference sequence). V shed 7 bases, J shed 2 bases, and the junction held 7 bases outside the gene matches. Written as DNA, the CDR3 is TGTGCCAGCACCCAAGGGGGCATCAACACTGAAGCTTTCTTT. It yields the protein CASTQGGINTEAFF.

This rearrangement joins TRBV18 to TRBJ2-1; 11 nucleotides line up with TRBD2. Looked up from germline, CDR1 is KGHSH and CDR2 is LQKENI. CDR3 length: 16 residues. J lost 9 bases, V lost 3 bases, and 10 bases had no gene match. The chain's CDR3 is CASSPDILAGGSEQFF. The CDR3 region has the DNA TGTGCCAGCTCACCCGATATTCTAGCGGGAGGATCTGAGCAGTTCTTC.

V usage is TRBV29-1 and J usage is TRBJ2-1, with TRBD1 identical over 11 bases. Germline CDR1 and CDR2: SQVTM and ANQGSEA. J gave up 4 bases and V 7 bases, and 3 bases lay outside the gene matches. The CDR3 runs to 13 residues. The CDR3 DNA sequence: TGCAGCGATAGGGACAGGGGGTACAATGAGCAGTTCTTC. Translating it yields CSDRDRGYNEQFF.

This chain connects TRBV25-1 to TRBJ1-4; D gene unclear. Trimming removed 4 bases from V and 10 bases from J, with 16 bases in between. Germline V lookup: CDR1 MGHDK, CDR2 SYGVNS. This CDR3 is built from 14 residues. CDR3 coding DNA: TGTGCCAGCAGTGCAGGTGGGGTGGGAGGAAAACTGTTTTTT. Translation gives CASSAGGVGGKLFF.

The V and J genes are TRBV5-1 and TRBJ2-5; 12 bases map to TRBD1. The germline V gene has CDR1 SGHRS and CDR2 YFSETQ. J gave up 5 bases and V 3 bases, and 8 bases lay outside the gene matches. The CDR3 has 16 residues. In nucleotides, the CDR3 is TGCGCCAGCAGCTCAACCGGGACAGGGGGCTGGGAGACCCAGTACTTC. It codes for CASSSTGTGGWETQYF.

This chain uses TRBV5-1 with TRBJ1-6; D is perhaps TRBD1 (5 bases). Trimming shortened V by 5 bases and J by 4 bases, and 13 bases separated the two germline ends. Germline CDR1 reads SGHRS; CDR2 reads YFSETQ. This CDR3 is built from 15 residues. CDR3 coding DNA: TGCGCCAGCAGTCCGACAGAATCATATAATTCACCCCTCCACTTT. This translates into CASSPTESYNSPLHF.

V is TRBV6-5 and J is TRBJ2-5; TRBD2 matches at 7 bases. CDR3 size: 14 residues. In germline, CDR1 is MNHEY, CDR2 SVGAGI. J was trimmed by 3 bases and V by 7 bases; bases with no gene match: 8. CDR3 region: CASKEAGAKETQYF. The DNA for the CDR3 is TGTGCCAGCAAGGAGGCGGGAGCTAAAGAGACCCAGTACTTC.

V is TRBV10-2 and J is TRBJ1-6; no clear D gene. V lost 8 bases, J lost 5 bases, and 16 bases lay in between. From germline, CDR1 is WSHSY and CDR2 SAAADI. This CDR3 is built from 15 residues. The CDR3 reads CASAREPRDNSPLHF. For the CDR3, the DNA is TGCGCCAGCGCGAGGGAGCCGAGAGATAATTCACCCCTCCACTTT.

The V call is TRBV5-5, the J call TRBJ2-1; 10 bases are a match to TRBD2. The CDR3 runs 12 residues. CDR1 is SGHKS, CDR2 YYEKEE, per germline (reference sequence). V shed 3 bases, J shed 12 bases, and the junction held 3 bases outside the gene matches. The CDR3 DNA reads as TGTGCCAGCAGCTACCAGCGGGAGGGGCAGTTCTTC. Amino acids: CASSYQREGQFF.

This chain joins TRBV19 and TRBJ2-1, with 9 bases lining up with TRBD1. Germline CDR1 reads LNHDA; CDR2 reads SQIVND (reference sequence). There are 15 residues in the CDR3. V trimming: 5 bases; J trimming: 1 base; junction bases outside the gene matches: 3. The DNA of the CDR3 is TGTGCCAGTAGTCGAGGGACAGGGTCCTACAATGAGCAGTTCTTC. It encodes CASSRGTGSYNEQFF.